The 10 T cell receptor beta chains reported below all come from one sample, sequenced in a study of shared clonotypes between healthy human individuals (dated by TCRdb to about 2020). Receptors were amplified or captured by the immunoSEQ multiplex PCR assay. What TCRdb holds here is the immuneACCESS table cut down to in-frame rearrangements. Part of the clones is not present; checked against another copy, under half of the missing clones reflect an unresolved V gene, and the others are unexplained. In this sample the table shows 2 million to 3 million clones, 93% of which occur a single time. 0.36% of the sample is in the top ten clones. The sample consisted of naive CD4+ T cells from PBMCs. Interpreted using the paper, the cell subset or site label stands for: CD45RA+ positively selected. Receptor source: a man between 18 and 35 years old in good health. Some clones in this sample may be carry-over from other donors' samples.

This clone came up once. Different DNA sequences within this sample yield the same CDR3. The V call is TRBV18, the J call TRBJ1-1; TRBD1 might be the D (5 bases). Germline CDR1 and CDR2: KGHSH and LQKENI. There are 15 residues in the CDR3. Trimming left V 3 bases short and J 4 bases short, with 15 bases between. CDR3 bases: TGTGCCAGCTCACCCCTCGGCCAGGGCGGCACTGAAGCTTTCTTT. Its translation: CASSPLGQGGTEAFF.

The chain uses TRBV7-9 and TRBJ2-1; the D is unclear. The CDR3 spans 15 residues. Germline lookup yields CDR1 SEHNR and CDR2 FQNEAQ (reference sequence). V lost 5 bases, J lost 7 bases, and 18 bases lay in between. The CDR3 DNA reads as TGTGCCAGCAGCCCCGGAATTTGGACGGGTAATGAGCAGTTCTTC. Amino acid sequence: CASSPGIWTGNEQFF.

This chain connects TRBV7-9 to TRBJ2-7; D assignment may be TRBD1 or TRBD2 (5 bases each). V shed 5 bases and J shed 5 bases, with 19 bases lying between them. The CDR3 runs to 15 residues. The germline gives CDR1 SEHNR, CDR2 FQNEAQ (reference sequence). The CDR3 spells CASSPGPLGTHEQYF. DNA for the CDR3: TGTGCCAGCAGCCCGGGACCTCTCGGAACGCACGAGCAGTACTTC. Combining the CDR3 with reference TRBV7-9 and TRBJ2-7 gives the whole variable domain DTGVSQNPRHKITKRGQNVTFRCDPISEHNRLYWYRQTLGQGPEFLTYFQNEAQLEKSRLLSDRFSAERPKGSFSTLEIQRTEQGDSAMYLCASSPGPLGTHEQYFGPGTRLTVT.

V is TRBV2 and J is TRBJ1-1; 7 nucleotides agree with TRBD1. V gave up 11 bases and J gave up 4 bases; unmatched junction bases: 4. The CDR3 covers 11 residues. Germline CDR1 and CDR2: SNHLY and FYNNEI. CDR3 nucleotides: TGTGCCGACAGGGTGTCCACTGAAGCTTTCTTT. It specifies CADRVSTEAFF.

This sequence joins TRBV2 and TRBJ1-1; TRBD1 is a possible D gene (5 bases). The CDR3 runs to 13 residues. Trimming removed 8 bases at V and 4 bases at J, with 14 bases between. Looked up from germline, CDR1 is SNHLY and CDR2 is FYNNEI. DNA of the CDR3: TGTGCCAGCTGGACAAGCTTTCGCACTGAAGCTTTCTTT. Translation: CASWTSFRTEAFF.

V usage is TRBV9 and J usage is TRBJ1-2; a possible D gene is TRBD1 (5 bases). This CDR3 is built from 16 residues. Germline V gene data show CDR1 as SGDLS and CDR2 as YYNGEE. The ends were cut back, 0 bases at V and 4 bases at J, with 16 bases in the middle. CDR3 sequence: CASSVGWATEGYGYTF. CDR3 nucleotide sequence: TGTGCCAGCAGCGTAGGTTGGGCGACAGAAGGCTATGGCTACACCTTC.

CDR3 in amino acids: CASSTTGGPNQPQHF. The CDR3 bases are TGTGCCAGCAGTACCACAGGGGGTCCGAATCAGCCCCAGCATTTT. The rearrangement joins TRBV6-1 to TRBJ1-5; 8 bases agree with TRBD1. Germline V gene data show CDR1 as MNHNS and CDR2 as SASEGT. The CDR3 covers 15 residues. V dropped 5 bases and J dropped 4; count of bases not matched to a gene: 7.

This clone was detected only once. The V call is TRBV10-3, the J call TRBJ1-5; D might be TRBD1 (5 bases). Trimming took off 2 bases at V and 7 bases at J, with 15 bases between the two ends. The germline gives CDR1 ENHRY, CDR2 SYGVKD. The CDR3 loop spans 15 amino acids. The CDR3 here is CAISEGGRGLQPQHF. The CDR3 nucleotides read TGTGCCATCAGTGAGGGGGGGAGGGGATTGCAGCCCCAGCATTTT.

The table lists this clone with a count of one. The CDR3 DNA follows: TGTGCCAGCAGTTTCCTCTCCGCGGCTAATTCACCCCTCCACTTT. Translation: CASSFLSAANSPLHF. This chain links TRBV28 with TRBJ1-6; D is unresolved. V was pared by 3 bases and J by 6 bases, with 12 bases between. CDR3 size: 15 residues. Germline V gives CDR1 MDHEN, CDR2 SYDVKM.

Turning to this clone: The sample has other DNA sequences that encode this CDR3 too. The gene calls are TRBV6-5 and TRBJ1-1; D is unresolved. Trimming shortened V by 5 bases and J by 0 bases, and 7 bases separated the two germline ends. From germline, CDR1 is MNHEY and CDR2 SVGAGI. CDR3 length equals 13 residues. As DNA, the CDR3 is TGTGCCAGCAGTAGCCGGATGAACACTGAAGCTTTCTTT. It encodes CASSSRMNTEAFF.